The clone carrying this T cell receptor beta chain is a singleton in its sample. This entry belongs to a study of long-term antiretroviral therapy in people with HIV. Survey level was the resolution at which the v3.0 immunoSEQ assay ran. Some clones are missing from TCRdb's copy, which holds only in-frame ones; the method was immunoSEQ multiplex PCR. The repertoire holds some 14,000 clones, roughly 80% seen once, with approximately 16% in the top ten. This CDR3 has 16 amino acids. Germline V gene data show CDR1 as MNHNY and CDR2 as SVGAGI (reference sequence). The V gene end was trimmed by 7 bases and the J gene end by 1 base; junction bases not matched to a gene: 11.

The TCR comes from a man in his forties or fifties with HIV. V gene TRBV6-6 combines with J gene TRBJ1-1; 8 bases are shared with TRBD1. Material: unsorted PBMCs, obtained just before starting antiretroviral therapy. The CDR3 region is CASTLGTGRGNTEAFF. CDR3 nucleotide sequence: TGTGCCAGCACTCTCGGGACAGGCCGGGGGAACACTGAAGCTTTCTTT.